The clone carrying this TCR beta chain occurred a few times. Its target is not known. This entry is derived from a study of blood T cells in healthy people across ages. Study-wide findings and caveats: Without sorted subsets, naive and antigen-experienced compartments could not be conclusively compared.

A J-beta primer mix and a sample-barcoded 5' primer were used in a second PCR of about 7 to 12 cycles. One entry per CDR3 protein, called by TCRdb with MiXCR from the 5' RACE reads. The repertoire has approximately 1,000,000 distinct CDR3 sequences, around 43% of them found once; the top ten carry 18%. Peripheral blood was drawn, about 9.7 milliliters per donor. The clonotype comes from a woman aged 55-69 years in good health. The sequencing sample was made of blood.

The CDR3 bases are TGTGCCAGCAGCTTAGCCGGGGAACTTACCCCAGAGCAGTACTTC. It specifies CASSLAGELTPEQYF. This sequence joins TRBV11-2 and TRBJ2-7, with a weak D call TRBD2 (5 bases). The germline gives CDR1 SGHAT, CDR2 FQNNGV. V was clipped by 1 base and J by 7 bases, with 17 bases between them. This CDR3 spans 15 amino acids.